The next 28 T cell receptor beta chains were all read from a single sample in a study of CD8 T cells in cerebrospinal fluid in Alzheimer's disease. TCRdb re-called the 10x single-cell sequencing reads, yielding one record per CDR3 amino acid sequence without DNA. The listing contains some 1,200 distinct CDR3 sequences. What was sequenced was cerebrospinal fluid. The receptor set was obtained from a human donor with Parkinson's disease.

In terms of frequency, this clonotype is medium-sized. The J gene is TRBJ1-5, the V gene TRBV6-5. The CDR3 is 12 residues long. Germline-derived CDR1 and CDR2 are MNHEY and SVGAGI. CDR3 in amino acids: CASRGFNQPQHF.

This clonotype is called medium-sized based on its frequency. CDR3 in amino acids: CASSLIQGTLNTEAFF. V is TRBV5-6 and J is TRBJ1-1; TCRdb's D call, TRBD1, is unchecked because there is no DNA. This CDR3 is built from 16 residues. CDR1 SGHDT and CDR2 YYEEEE come from the germline V gene.

Measured by frequency, this clonotype is medium-sized (0.01 to 0.1%). This chain connects TRBV6-5 to TRBJ2-3; TCRdb reports TRBD2, a call that lacks DNA to check it against. This CDR3 has 16 residues. Per the germline V gene, CDR1 is MNHEY and CDR2 is SVGAGI. CDR3 sequence reads: CASSYSGWAPADTQYF.

This clonotype shows up as medium-sized (0.01 to 0.1%) by frequency. The rearrangement uses TRBV20-1 and TRBJ2-7. The germline CDR1 and CDR2 sequences are DFQATT and SNEGSKA (reference sequence). The CDR3 length is 14 residues. The CDR3 loop reads CSARDVWENQEQYF.

This clonotype is identified as large from frequency. The chain couples TRBV12-3 or TRBV12-4 to TRBJ2-5. The CDR3 is made up of 15 amino acids. This CDR3 reads CASRSSGLHSETQYF.

This clonotype is identified as medium-sized from frequency. J is TRBJ1-3 and V is TRBV4-3; lacking DNA, the TRBD1 call made by TCRdb goes unchecked. The CDR3 consists of 16 residues. Germline V gene lookup returns CDR1 LGHNA and CDR2 YSLEER. The chain's CDR3 is CASSQERGSAGNTIYF.

According to its frequency, this clonotype is medium-sized. This rearrangement joins TRBV7-9 to TRBJ2-2; TCRdb outputs TRBD1, but without DNA this stays unchecked. The CDR3 contains 16 residues. Germline CDR1 and CDR2: SEHNR and FQNEAQ (reference sequence). The CDR3 sequence is CASRPLWAGVAGELFF.

Frequency places this clonotype as medium-sized. The rearrangement uses TRBV5-1 and TRBJ2-3; as DNA is missing, the TRBD1 call by TCRdb cannot be tested. Germline values: CDR1 SGHRS, CDR2 YFSETQ. The CDR3 has 16 amino acids. This chain's CDR3 is CASSPPTQGGTDTQYF.

Measured by frequency, this clonotype is medium-sized. The chain combines TRBV18 with TRBJ1-4. The CDR3 totals 15 residues. Germline values: CDR1 KGHSH, CDR2 LQKENI. CDR3 region: CASSLVKKTNEKLFF.

This clonotype registers medium-sized (0.01 to 0.1%) by frequency. The gene calls are TRBV12-5 and TRBJ1-2. Germline V gene sequence: CDR1 LGHNT, CDR2 FRNRAP. The CDR3 is 15 residues long. CDR3 region: CASGLVPNTLNGYTF. The full variable domain, completed using reference TRBV12-5 and TRBJ1-2, is DARVTQTPRHKVTEMGQEVTMRCQPILGHNTVFWYRQTMMQGLELLAYFRNRAPLDDSGMPKDRFSAEMPDATLATLKIQPSEPRDSAVYFCASGLVPNTLNGYTFGSGTRLTVV.

Measured by frequency, this clonotype is medium-sized. The gene calls are TRBV20-1 and TRBJ2-1; TCRdb reports TRBD1, a call that lacks DNA to check it against. CDR1 is DFQATT and CDR2 is SNEGSKA in the germline V gene (reference sequence). The CDR3 runs to 14 residues. CDR3 protein: CSARDLARGQGIIF.

The V and J genes are TRBV28 and TRBJ2-5; TCRdb calls TRBD2, which cannot be checked without DNA. The CDR3 runs 15 residues. In germline, CDR1 is MDHEN, CDR2 SYDVKM. CDR3 sequence: CASSPLLAGQETQYF.

The V gene is TRBV28, the J gene TRBJ1-5. The V gene's germline CDR1 is MDHEN and CDR2 SYDVKM. This CDR3 spans 12 amino acids. The CDR3 sequence is CASRVSNQPQHF.

The chain carries TRBV6-2 or TRBV6-3 and TRBJ2-7; without DNA, the TCRdb call of TRBD1 cannot be checked. Per germline, CDR1 MNHEY and CDR2 SVGEGT. CDR3 size: 14 residues. CDR3 sequence: CASHSLGRDHEQYF.

By frequency, this clonotype is medium-sized (0.01 to 0.1%). The chain combines TRBV6-5 with TRBJ1-4. The CDR3 runs to 14 residues. Germline CDR1 and CDR2: MNHEY and SVGAGI. CDR3 in amino acids: CASGRGGTNEKLFF.

Measured by frequency, this clonotype is medium-sized. The V gene is TRBV20-1, the J gene TRBJ1-5. The CDR3 contains 13 residues. Germline lookup yields CDR1 DFQATT and CDR2 SNEGSKA (reference sequence). CDR3: CSVQQYSNQPQHF.

The chain recombines TRBV6-6 with TRBJ1-2; checking the TCRdb D call of TRBD1 is not possible without DNA. This CDR3 has 13 residues. Germline V gene sequence: CDR1 MNHNY, CDR2 SVGAGI (reference sequence). The CDR3 loop is CASRPNGQYGYTF.

The J gene is TRBJ1-2, the V gene TRBV20-1; TCRdb gives TRBD1 as the D gene, but with no DNA this cannot be confirmed. The CDR3 loop spans 14 amino acids. CDR1 DFQATT and CDR2 SNEGSKA come from the germline V gene (reference sequence). The CDR3 spells CSAGGTGSNYGYTF.

V gene TRBV19 combines with J gene TRBJ1-2; TCRdb calls TRBD1, which cannot be checked without DNA. The CDR3 contains 13 residues. CDR1 is LNHDA and CDR2 is SQIVND in the germline V gene (reference sequence). CDR3 loop: CASSMGPGFGYTF.

J is TRBJ1-2 and V is TRBV24-1. This CDR3 is 13 amino acids long. Germline CDR1 is KGHDR and CDR2 is SFDVKD. This CDR3 is CATSDFAGYGYTF.

This clonotype is large (0.1 to 1%) by frequency. V is TRBV4-3 and J is TRBJ1-1; the TCRdb D gene call, TRBD1, has no DNA to confirm it. Germline CDR1 reads LGHNA; CDR2 reads YSLEER. This CDR3 region has 13 residues. This CDR3 is CASSQKRGTEAFF.

This sequence joins TRBV20-1 and TRBJ2-5. The CDR3 covers 14 residues. Germline loops: CDR1 DFQATT, CDR2 SNEGSKA (reference sequence). The CDR3 spells CSAREQGYQETQYF.

The chain joins TRBV20-1 to TRBJ2-3. In germline, CDR1 is DFQATT, CDR2 SNEGSKA (reference sequence). CDR3 length: 12 residues. This CDR3 reads CSARMYTDTQYF.

By frequency, this clonotype is medium-sized. The gene calls are TRBV7-9 and TRBJ1-4. CDR3 length: 13 amino acids. Per the germline V gene, CDR1 is SEHNR and CDR2 is FQNEAQ (reference sequence). The CDR3: CASSLGVGFQLLF.

This clonotype counts as large by frequency. The chain is built from TRBV18 and TRBJ2-1. Germline CDR1 and CDR2: KGHSH and LQKENI. This CDR3 contains 16 residues. The CDR3 sequence: CASSPPERISYNEQFF. The full variable domain, completed using reference TRBV18 and TRBJ2-1, is NAGVMQNPRHLVRRRGQEARLRCSPMKGHSHVYWYRQLPEEGLKFMVYLQKENIIDESGMPKERFSAEFPKEGPSILRIQQVVRGDSAAYFCASSPPERISYNEQFFGPGTRLTVL.

The J gene is TRBJ2-3, the V gene TRBV9; TCRdb names TRBD2, which stays unverified in the absence of DNA. The germline CDR1 and CDR2 sequences are SGDLS and YYNGEE. The length of the CDR3 is 16 residues. The CDR3 is CASSGYVAGTTDTQYF.

Measured by frequency, this clonotype is medium-sized (0.01 to 0.1%). This chain joins TRBV20-1 and TRBJ2-5; TCRdb's D call of TRBD2 is untestable without DNA. Germline V gives CDR1 DFQATT, CDR2 SNEGSKA (reference sequence). This CDR3 contains 14 residues. CDR3: CSAGKRGGDETQYF.

By frequency, this clonotype registers medium-sized. The rearrangement uses TRBV19 and TRBJ1-2. Germline CDR1 LNHDA, CDR2 SQIVND (reference sequence). This CDR3 region has 12 residues. CDR3: CASRRGGYGYTF.